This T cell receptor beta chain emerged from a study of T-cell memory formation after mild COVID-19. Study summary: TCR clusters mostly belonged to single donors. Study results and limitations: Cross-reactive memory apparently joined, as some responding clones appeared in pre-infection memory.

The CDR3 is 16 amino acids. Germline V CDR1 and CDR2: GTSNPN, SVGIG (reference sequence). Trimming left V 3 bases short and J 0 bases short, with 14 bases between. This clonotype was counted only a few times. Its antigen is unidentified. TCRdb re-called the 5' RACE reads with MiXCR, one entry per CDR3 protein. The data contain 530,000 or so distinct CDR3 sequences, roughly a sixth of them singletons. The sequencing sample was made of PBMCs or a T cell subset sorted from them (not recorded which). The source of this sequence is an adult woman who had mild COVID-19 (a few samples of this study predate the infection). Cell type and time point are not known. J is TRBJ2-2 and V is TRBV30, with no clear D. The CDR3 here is CAWSPSLSSNTGELFF. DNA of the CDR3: TGTGCCTGGAGCCCTTCCTTAAGCTCGAACACCGGGGAGCTGTTTTTT.